These 32 T cell receptor beta chains share one sample of origin, sequenced in a study of OX40 agonist ivuxolimab in advanced cancers. Clones were sequenced by immunoSEQ multiplex PCR, and TCRdb holds only the in-frame ones, with some missing. The table shows 80,000 or so clones, with 92% occurring only once. Specimen: CD4+ or CD8+ T cells sorted from blood, collected in a trial of the OX40 agonist ivuxolimab. These receptor sequences come from an adult with an advanced solid tumor such as melanoma, head and neck, liver or kidney cancer.

The chain combines TRBV6-6 with TRBJ1-1, with 9 bases that match TRBD1. Trimming at V came to 7 bases and at J to 1 base, leaving 7 bases not matched to a gene. The CDR3 length is 15 residues. Germline CDR1 MNHNY, CDR2 SVGAGI (reference sequence). CDR3 in DNA: TGTGCCAGCACCGAAAGGACAGGGGCGAACACTGAAGCTTTCTTT. Its protein product is CASTERTGANTEAFF.

The chain carries TRBV6-1 and TRBJ1-2; D uncertain. CDR3 length: 13 residues. Germline CDR1 is MNHNS and CDR2 is SASEGT. Trimming took 1 base from V and 4 from J, leaving 7 bases between them. The CDR3 DNA sequence: TGTGCCAGCAGTGAAGGGGCAGGCTATGGCTACACCTTC. This codes for CASSEGAGYGYTF.

The genes are TRBV6-1 and TRBJ2-1; D perhaps matches TRBD1 (5 bases). Per the germline V gene, CDR1 is MNHNS and CDR2 is SASEGT. Between the trimmed V and J ends, which lost 6 bases and 3 bases, there was a span of 12 bases. This CDR3 is 14 amino acids long. The CDR3 reads CASRARTNYNEQFF. DNA for the CDR3: TGTGCCAGCAGAGCTCGGACAAACTACAATGAGCAGTTCTTC.

This chain joins TRBV19 and TRBJ1-4; D not certain. There are 13 residues in the CDR3. The germline gives CDR1 LNHDA, CDR2 SQIVND (reference sequence). V was clipped by 3 bases and J by 8 bases, with 10 bases between them. The CDR3 bases are TGTGCCAGTAGTATGGTAGGCCGCGAAAAACTGTTTTTT. This gives the protein CASSMVGREKLFF.

Only one count was recorded for this clone. The germline gene is not matched at one end of the junction; a read error may be the cause. This chain joins TRBV6-1 and TRBJ1-3; the D gene is possibly TRBD1 (5 bases). Germline V CDR1 and CDR2: MNHNS, SASEGT. The CDR3 extends over 16 amino acids. The CDR3 is CASSQARDLYGNTIYF. In DNA, the CDR3 is TGTGCCAGCAGTCAAGCCCGGGACCTCTATGGAAACACCATATATTTT.

This clone was seen a single time. The V and J genes are TRBV6-5 and TRBJ1-1; D is unclear. Trimming pared 3 bases from V and 6 bases from J, leaving 8 bases between. Germline CDR1 MNHEY, CDR2 SVGAGI. This CDR3 region has 12 residues. The CDR3 spells CASSYVGSEAFF. CDR3 in DNA: TGTGCCAGCAGTTATGTGGGATCTGAAGCTTTCTTT.

Note on this clone: This specimen includes other DNA sequences encoding the same CDR3. This chain connects TRBV19 to TRBJ1-3; D may be TRBD1 (6 bases). This CDR3 has 13 residues. Germline V lookup: CDR1 LNHDA, CDR2 SQIVND (reference sequence). V dropped 6 bases and J dropped 0 bases, with 6 bases sitting between them. The CDR3 loop reads CASSRGSGNTIYF. CDR3 nucleotide sequence: TGTGCCAGTAGCAGGGGCTCTGGAAACACCATATATTTT. Filled out from reference TRBV19 and TRBJ1-3, the complete variable domain reads DGGITQSPKYLFRKEGQNVTLSCEQNLNHDAMYWYRQDPGQGLRLIYYSQIVNDFQKGDIAEGYSVSREKKESFPLTVTSAQKNPTAFYLCASSRGSGNTIYFGEGSWLTVV.

The rearrangement uses TRBV23-1 and TRBJ1-2; D may be TRBD1 (5 bases). TRBV23-1 is classed as an ORF, of uncertain function. This CDR3 region has 12 residues. V was clipped by 6 bases and J by 7 bases, with 12 bases between them. CDR3 in DNA: TGCGCCAGCAGGCTAGCGAGGGGTGGCTACACCTTC. Amino acids: CASRLARGGYTF.

This rearrangement joins TRBV5-1 to TRBJ2-3, with 12 bases matching TRBD2. V lost 4 bases to trimming and J lost 2 bases; unmatched junction nucleotides: 5. This CDR3 spans 16 amino acids. Germline CDR1 and CDR2: SGHRS and YFSETQ. CDR3 DNA sequence: TGCGCCAGCAGCGCCGGACTAGCGGGACTCACAGATACGCAGTATTTT. Its protein is CASSAGLAGLTDTQYF.

The chain uses TRBV9 and TRBJ2-5; possibly TRBD1 or TRBD2 for D (5 bases each). Trimming removed 3 bases at V and 4 bases at J, with 13 bases between. CDR1 and CDR2 (germline): SGDLS, YYNGEE. The CDR3 sequence is 14 residues long. The CDR3 loop is CASSAGTIVETQYF. The CDR3, as DNA: TGTGCCAGCAGCGCCGGGACCATCGTAGAGACCCAGTACTTC.

The chain joins TRBV5-5 to TRBJ2-7; 13 bases match TRBD2. Germline V gene lookup returns CDR1 SGHKS and CDR2 YYEKEE (reference sequence). The CDR3 loop spans 15 amino acids. With 4 bases clipped from V and 4 bases from J, the junction kept 5 bases outside the gene matches. CDR3 DNA sequence: TGTGCCAGCAGCCTAGGACTAGCGGGAGTATACGAGCAGTACTTC. Translating it yields CASSLGLAGVYEQYF.

The chain joins TRBV27 to TRBJ2-7; D assignment may be TRBD1 or TRBD2 (5 bases each). The CDR3 has 14 amino acids. V lost 5 bases to trimming and J lost 2 bases, with 13 bases between them. Germline V gene sequence: CDR1 MNHEY, CDR2 SMNVEV (reference sequence). CDR3 nucleotide sequence: TGTGCCAGCAGTCATCGGGACCCACCCTACGAGCAGTACTTC. Residues: CASSHRDPPYEQYF.

The chain uses TRBV12-5 and TRBJ2-7; 7 bases line up with TRBD1. CDR1 LGHNT and CDR2 FRNRAP come from the germline V gene. The CDR3 consists of 16 residues. V was clipped by 1 base and J by 0 bases; unmatched bases: 6. CDR3 loop: CASGLASGTVSYEQYF. The CDR3 DNA sequence: TGTGCTAGTGGTTTGGCCTCCGGGACAGTCTCCTACGAGCAGTACTTC. The variable domain in full, completed from reference TRBV12-5 and TRBJ2-7, reads DARVTQTPRHKVTEMGQEVTMRCQPILGHNTVFWYRQTMMQGLELLAYFRNRAPLDDSGMPKDRFSAEMPDATLATLKIQPSEPRDSAVYFCASGLASGTVSYEQYFGPGTRLTVT.

The V gene is TRBV30, the J gene TRBJ1-2, with 7 bases aligning to TRBD1. Germline V gene data show CDR1 as GTSNPN and CDR2 as SVGIG (reference sequence). This CDR3 has 12 residues. The V gene end was trimmed by 1 base and the J gene end by 7 bases; junction bases not matched to a gene: 3. Here the CDR3 DNA reads TGTGCCTGGAGTGAAACAGGGGTTGGCTACACCTTC. This translates into CAWSETGVGYTF.

The V gene is TRBV19, the J gene TRBJ1-5; the match to TRBD1 covers 9 bases. The CDR3 extends over 17 amino acids. Trimming removed 4 bases from V and 3 bases from J; junction bases left unmatched: 10. Germline CDR1 is LNHDA and CDR2 is SQIVND (reference sequence). The CDR3 coding sequence is TGTGCCAGTAGTAGCGGGACAGGGCCTCATTTCAATCAGCCCCAGCATTTT. Its translation: CASSSGTGPHFNQPQHF.

This clone was recorded only once. V gene TRBV6-6 combines with J gene TRBJ1-5; 12 bases are a match to TRBD1. This CDR3 is built from 15 residues. The junction had 5 bases not matched to a gene; V was cut back by 5 bases and J by 6 bases. Germline CDR1 is MNHNY and CDR2 is SVGAGI (reference sequence). CDR3 residues: CASSEGQGAVQPQHF. CDR3 DNA sequence: TGTGCCAGCAGTGAGGGACAGGGGGCAGTTCAGCCCCAGCATTTT.

This sequence joins TRBV25-1 and TRBJ1-2, with D possibly TRBD1 on 5 matching bases. This CDR3 is 13 amino acids long. The V gene lost 1 base and the J gene lost 4 bases, with 7 bases spanning the gap. Germline lookup yields CDR1 MGHDK and CDR2 SYGVNS. CDR3: CASSESGVYGYTF. CDR3 DNA: TGTGCCAGCAGTGAATCGGGGGTCTATGGCTACACCTTC.

The J gene is TRBJ2-2, the V gene TRBV2, with 9 bases aligning to TRBD1. This CDR3 comprises 14 residues. The junction had 3 bases not matched to a gene; V was cut back by 6 bases and J by 4 bases. Germline CDR1 reads SNHLY; CDR2 reads FYNNEI. The CDR3 loop is CASRRQGVTGELFF. The CDR3 DNA sequence: TGTGCCAGCAGACGACAGGGGGTCACCGGGGAGCTGTTTTTT.

This chain uses TRBV30 with TRBJ1-3; D is unresolved. The CDR3 consists of 12 residues. With 3 bases removed from V and 4 bases from J, the gap between germline ends came to 7 bases. Germline V gene sequence: CDR1 GTSNPN, CDR2 SVGIG (reference sequence). CDR3 region: CAWRESGNTIYF. The CDR3 nucleotides read TGTGCCTGGAGGGAATCCGGAAACACCATATATTTT. Looking up the rest from reference TRBV30 and TRBJ1-3 gives the full variable domain: SQTIHQWPATLVQPVGSPLSLECTVEGTSNPNLYWYRQAAGRGLQLLFYSVGIGQISSEVPQNLSASRPQDRQFILSSKKLLLSDSGFYLCAWRESGNTIYFGEGSWLTVV.

This clone was seen more than once but under ten times. J is TRBJ1-2 and V is TRBV18; D gene unclear. The CDR3 runs to 14 residues. In germline, CDR1 is KGHSH, CDR2 LQKENI. V lost 0 bases and J 4 bases, leaving 9 bases between the germline ends. CDR3 loop: CASSPPSGSYGYTF. For the CDR3, the DNA is TGTGCCAGCTCACCACCAAGCGGAAGCTATGGCTACACCTTC.

The genes are TRBV27 and TRBJ1-2; D is possibly TRBD1 (6 bases). CDR3 length: 13 residues. CDR1 and CDR2 (germline): MNHEY, SMNVEV (reference sequence). The V gene lost 5 bases and the J gene lost 8 bases, with 15 bases spanning the gap. The CDR3 here is CASSLSRRGGYTF. In nucleotides, the CDR3 is TGTGCCAGCAGTCTCAGCCGGAGGGGGGGCTACACCTTC.

This chain joins TRBV6-1 and TRBJ2-3; possible D gene TRBD1, 6 bases. This CDR3 has 14 amino acids. V lost 5 bases and J lost 4, with 13 bases in between. CDR1 is MNHNS and CDR2 is SASEGT in the germline V gene. CDR3 residues: CASSQGLVADTQYF. CDR3 nucleotides: TGTGCCAGCAGTCAGGGGTTAGTCGCAGATACGCAGTATTTT.

The rearrangement joins TRBV5-5 to TRBJ2-5; 12 bases agree with TRBD2. Germline V lookup: CDR1 SGHKS, CDR2 YYEKEE (reference sequence). J gave up 3 bases and V 0 bases, and 3 bases lay outside the gene matches. The length of the CDR3 is 16 residues. The CDR3: CASSLAWTSGKETQYF. The CDR3 bases are TGTGCCAGCAGCTTGGCCTGGACTAGCGGGAAAGAGACCCAGTACTTC.

The V gene is TRBV6-4, the J gene TRBJ1-2; 7 bases are shared with TRBD1. This CDR3 region has 15 residues. Germline V gene sequence: CDR1 MRHNA, CDR2 SNTAGT. The ends lost 5 bases at V and 4 bases at J; junction bases unmatched: 10. CDR3 bases: TGTGCCAGCAGTCCTGAGGGACAGTCTTCCTATGGCTACACCTTC. It is translated as CASSPEGQSSYGYTF.

The chain is built from TRBV6-4 and TRBJ2-5; D is perhaps TRBD1 (5 bases). The CDR3 runs to 13 residues. V was trimmed by 4 bases and J by 5 bases, leaving 11 bases between them. Germline CDR1 and CDR2: MRHNA and SNTAGT. The CDR3 is CASSVERGETQYF. The DNA for the CDR3 is TGTGCCAGCAGTGTTGAAAGGGGCGAGACCCAGTACTTC.

This clone occurred once. The chain combines TRBV30 with TRBJ2-2; D possibly corresponds to TRBD2 (6 bases). The CDR3 consists of 16 residues. Germline-derived CDR1 and CDR2 are GTSNPN and SVGIG (reference sequence). V was pared by 2 bases and J by 0 bases, with 13 bases between. CDR3 DNA sequence: TGTGCCTGGAGTCAGTTGGGGGGAGCGAACACCGGGGAGCTGTTTTTT. This encodes CAWSQLGGANTGELFF.

The gene calls are TRBV7-3 and TRBJ2-3; 12 nucleotides match TRBD2. J lost 2 bases, V lost 4 bases, and 4 bases had no gene match. CDR1 and CDR2 (germline): SGHTA, FQGTGA. This CDR3 comprises 16 residues. The CDR3 sequence: CASSSASGRATDTQYF. Here the CDR3 DNA reads TGTGCCAGCAGCTCGGCTAGCGGGAGGGCCACAGATACGCAGTATTTT.

The chain is built from TRBV6-5 and TRBJ2-1, with D tentatively TRBD1 or TRBD2 (6 bases each). V lost 0 bases and J lost 4, with 13 bases in between. Germline V lookup: CDR1 MNHEY, CDR2 SVGAGI. CDR3 length: 16 residues. CDR3 in DNA: TGTGCCAGCAGTTACTCAGTCGGGGGCTGGTACAATGAGCAGTTCTTC. Translation: CASSYSVGGWYNEQFF.

The chain couples TRBV5-1 to TRBJ2-1, with TRBD2 identical over 10 bases. The germline CDR1 and CDR2 sequences are SGHRS and YFSETQ. The V and J ends lost 0 bases and 5 bases, in that order; junction bases with no gene match: 5. The CDR3 is made up of 16 amino acids. CDR3 protein: CASSLGALAGNNEQFF. The CDR3, as DNA: TGCGCCAGCAGCTTGGGGGCACTAGCGGGAAACAATGAGCAGTTCTTC.

This rearrangement joins TRBV7-3 to TRBJ2-5; D is unclear. There are 14 residues in the CDR3. In germline, CDR1 is SGHTA, CDR2 FQGTGA. Trimming cost V 0 bases and J 0 bases, with 5 bases left between them. The CDR3 is CASSLTSNQETQYF. CDR3 DNA: TGTGCCAGCAGCTTAACATCCAACCAAGAGACCCAGTACTTC.

The rearrangement links TRBV15 to TRBJ2-5, with TRBD1 identical over 12 bases. V shed 9 bases and J 4 bases; nucleotides not matched to a gene: 6. This CDR3 is 14 amino acids long. Germline V lookup: CDR1 LNHNV, CDR2 YYDKDF (reference sequence). The chain's CDR3 is CATSPGQGAETQYF. The CDR3 DNA is TGTGCCACATCACCGGGACAGGGGGCAGAGACCCAGTACTTC.

This chain connects TRBV11-2 to TRBJ2-2; tentatively, D is TRBD1 or TRBD2 (5 bases each). The CDR3 runs to 15 residues. Germline V CDR1 and CDR2: SGHAT, FQNNGV. Between the trimmed V and J ends, which lost 1 base and 4 bases, there was a span of 10 bases. The CDR3 is CASSLAPRGTGELFF. The CDR3 region has the DNA TGTGCCAGCAGCTTAGCGCCGAGGGGCACCGGGGAGCTGTTTTTT.